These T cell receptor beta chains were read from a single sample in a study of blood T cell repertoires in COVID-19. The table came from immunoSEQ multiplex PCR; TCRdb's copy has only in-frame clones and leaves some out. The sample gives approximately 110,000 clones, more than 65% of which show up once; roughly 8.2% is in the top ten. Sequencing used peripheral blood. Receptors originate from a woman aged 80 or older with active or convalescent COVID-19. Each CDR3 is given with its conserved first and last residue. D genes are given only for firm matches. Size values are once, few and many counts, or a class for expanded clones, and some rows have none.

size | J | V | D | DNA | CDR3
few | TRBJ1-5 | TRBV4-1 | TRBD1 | TGCGCCAGCAGCCCCTCCGCGGACAGGCTCCTATATAGCAATCAGCCCCAGCATTTT | CASSPSADRLLYSNQPQHF
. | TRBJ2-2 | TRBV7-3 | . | TGTGCCAGCAGTCGACACGACGGGGAGCTGTTTTTT | CASSRHDGELFF
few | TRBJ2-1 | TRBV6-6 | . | TGTGCCAGCAGTTACTCGAGGGCGGGTGAGCAGTTCTTC | CASSYSRAGEQFF
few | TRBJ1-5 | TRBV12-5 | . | TGTGCTAGTGGTTTTTCCAGGAAAGATAGCAATCAGCCCCAGCATTTT | CASGFSRKDSNQPQHF
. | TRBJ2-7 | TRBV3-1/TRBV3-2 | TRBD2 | TGTGCCAGCAGCCAGGGGGGGAGTCCAAACGAGCAGTACTTC | CASSQGGSPNEQYF
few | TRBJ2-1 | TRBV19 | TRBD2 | TGTGCCAGTAGTATGAGGCTAGCGGGAGAGGCTGAGCAGTTCTTC | CASSMRLAGEAEQFF
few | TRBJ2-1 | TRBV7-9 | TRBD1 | TGTGCCAGCAGCTCCACAAGGGGGCATGAGCAGTTCTTC | CASSSTRGHEQFF
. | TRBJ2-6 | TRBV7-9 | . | TGTGCCAGCAGCCCGAGCAGCGAGCCTGGGGCCAACGTCCTGACTTTC | CASSPSSEPGANVLTF
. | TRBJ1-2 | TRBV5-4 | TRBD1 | TGTGCCAGCAGCTCTCCCGGGACAGGGGCTGGTTCACGCGATGGCTACACCTTC | CASSSPGTGAGSRDGYTF
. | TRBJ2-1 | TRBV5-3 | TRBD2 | TGTGCCAGAAGCGATTGGCCCGAGCGGGAGCAAACCTACAATGAGCAGTTCTTC | CARSDWPEREQTYNEQFF
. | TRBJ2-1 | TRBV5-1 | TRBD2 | TGCGCCAGCAGCTCGGGACTAGCGGGAGGGCCCTACAATGAGCAGTTCTTC | CASSSGLAGGPYNEQFF
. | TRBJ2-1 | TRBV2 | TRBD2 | TGTGCCAGCAACAATAGACTAGCGGGAGCCTACAATGAGCAGTTCTTC | CASNNRLAGAYNEQFF
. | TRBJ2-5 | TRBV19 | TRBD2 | TGTGCCAGTAGGGCCTTACTAGCGGGAGGTGAGCCCCAGTACTTC | CASRALLAGGEPQYF
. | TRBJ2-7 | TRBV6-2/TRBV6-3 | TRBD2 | TGTGCCAGCAGTTACTCATCCCGACTAGCGGAAAACTACGAGCAGTACTTC | CASSYSSRLAENYEQYF
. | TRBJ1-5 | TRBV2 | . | TGTGCCAGCAGTCCATGGGGGGGCAATCAGCCCCAGCATTTT | CASSPWGGNQPQHF
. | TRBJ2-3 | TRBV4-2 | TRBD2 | TGTGCCAGCAGCGTCCCCGGACTAGCGGGAGTAGATACGCAGTATTTT | CASSVPGLAGVDTQYF